In this sample, the clone carrying this TCR beta chain turned up once. The sample comes from a study of blood T cell repertoires in COVID-19. Across the study: The United States, Italy and Spain were the sources of the acute and convalescent COVID-19 samples. PBMCs, B-cell-depleted T cells, or T cells were the source of the cDNA or gDNA that made up the material.

CDR1 is LNHNV, CDR2 YYDKDF, per germline (reference sequence). CDR3 length: 14 residues. Trimming cost V 6 bases and J 7 bases, with 19 bases left between them. As handled by the study authors: Quantification of nucleated cells was approximated via reference gene primer amplification. Sequencing used immunoSEQ multiplex PCR; TCRdb keeps in-frame clones, though not all of them. That table furnishes V, J and clone size, whereas the DNA furnished D and trimming. The sample shows 120,000 or so clones, almost 80% of them seen only once. The V gene is TRBV15, the J gene TRBJ2-7, with D maybe TRBD2 (6 bases). The source material was peripheral blood. This clonotype was sampled from a human donor in a cohort sampled during active COVID-19. The CDR3 sequence is CATRKPGPEGEQYF. CDR3 in DNA: TGTGCCACCAGGAAGCCGGGCCCGGAGGGGGAGCAGTACTTC.